This T cell receptor beta chain was identified during a study of blood T cell repertoires in COVID-19. Authors' analysis steps: Reference gene primer amplification gave nucleated cell count estimates. Data came from immunoSEQ multiplex PCR; TCRdb stores just in-frame clones and leaves some out. That table is the source of V, J and clone size, and D and trimming were worked out from the DNA. The sample has 300,000 to 400,000 clones, 70% to 90% seen once. CDR3 size: 14 residues. V lost 0 bases to trimming and J lost 0 bases, with 5 bases between them. Per the germline V gene, CDR1 is MNHEY and CDR2 is SVGEGT. Self-reported history from a screening survey and questionnaire set each donor's cohort.

The genes are TRBV6-2 or TRBV6-3 and TRBJ1-2; D gene uncertain. The specimen sequenced was PBMCs or T cells enriched from blood (not recorded which). The source is a young woman with acute COVID-19. The CDR3 loop is CASSYSNTNYGYTF. CDR3 sequence (DNA): TGTGCCAGCAGTTACTCGAACACTAACTATGGCTACACCTTC.